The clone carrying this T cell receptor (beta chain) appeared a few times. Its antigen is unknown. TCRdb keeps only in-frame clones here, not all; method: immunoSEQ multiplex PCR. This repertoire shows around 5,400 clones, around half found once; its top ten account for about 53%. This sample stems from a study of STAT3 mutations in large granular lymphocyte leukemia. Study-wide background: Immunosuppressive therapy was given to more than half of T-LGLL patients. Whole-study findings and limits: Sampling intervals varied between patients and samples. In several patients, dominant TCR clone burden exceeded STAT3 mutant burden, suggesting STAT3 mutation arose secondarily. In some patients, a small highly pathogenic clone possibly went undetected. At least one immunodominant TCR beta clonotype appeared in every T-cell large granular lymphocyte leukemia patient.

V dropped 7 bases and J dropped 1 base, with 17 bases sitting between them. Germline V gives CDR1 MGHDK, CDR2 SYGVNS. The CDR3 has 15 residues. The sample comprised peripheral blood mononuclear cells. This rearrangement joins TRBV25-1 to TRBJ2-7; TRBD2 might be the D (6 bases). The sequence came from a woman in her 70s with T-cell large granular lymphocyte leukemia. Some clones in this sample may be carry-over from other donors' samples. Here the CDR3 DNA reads TGTGCCAGCACTCTGGCTGGCGGGACTTCCTACGAGCAGTACTTC. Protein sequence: CASTLAGGTSYEQYF.